Sequencing of this T cell receptor beta chain was carried out in a study of blood T cell repertoires in COVID-19. Study-wide background: Samples came from the United States, Italy and Spain, spanning acute and convalescent COVID-19. Nucleic acid was either cDNA or gDNA, and it came from T cells, B-cell-depleted T cells, or PBMCs.

Clones were read by immunoSEQ multiplex PCR, and TCRdb kept only the in-frame ones, dropping some. The sample lists tens of thousands of clones; 70% to 85% were seen once. The germline V gene encodes CDR1 LGHNA and CDR2 YNFKEQ. This CDR3 has 15 residues. J gave up 1 base and V 5 bases, and 4 bases lay outside the gene matches. The sequence came from a woman aged 55-70 years in a cohort sampled during active or convalescent COVID-19. Sequences were obtained from peripheral blood. V and J are TRBV4-2 and TRBJ1-4; 7 bases match TRBD1. The CDR3 region has the DNA TGTGCCAGCAGCACCCGACAGGGAACTAATGAAAAACTGTTTTTT. Protein sequence: CASSTRQGTNEKLFF.